One sample yielded the 29 T cell receptor beta chains listed below, sequenced in a study of cytomegalovirus exposure and HLA in healthy donors. It was with 60 Vbeta and 13 Jbeta primers that the PCR ran. Only in-frame clones appear in the TCRdb table, and some are missing; sequencing was by immunoSEQ multiplex PCR. The sample yields some 110,000 clones, more than 65% seen once. Specimen: PBMCs. The receptor set was obtained from a woman in her 40s in good health and CMV-seropositive.

This clone was seen only a few times. The junction departs from germline at one end; a sequencing error may be responsible. The chain has TRBV2 and TRBJ2-7; D not resolved. The CDR3 totals 11 residues. Germline V gene lookup returns CDR1 SNHLY and CDR2 FYNNEI. The DNA for the CDR3 is TGCAAGCAGAAGGCGGCATACGAGCAGTACTTC. Translated: CKQKAAYEQYF.

J is TRBJ1-1 and V is TRBV6-4, with no clear D. Per the germline V gene, CDR1 is MRHNA and CDR2 is SNTAGT. There are 13 residues in the CDR3. V was pared by 3 bases and J by 5 bases, with 10 bases between. Written as DNA, the CDR3 is TGTGCCAGCAGTGATACGGGAAGGACTGAAGCTTTCTTT. As protein: CASSDTGRTEAFF.

The V gene is TRBV5-1, the J gene TRBJ2-5; TRBD2 matches 7 bases. Per germline, CDR1 SGHRS and CDR2 YFSETQ. The CDR3 sequence is 15 residues long. The V and J ends lost 0 bases and 4 bases, in that order; junction bases with no gene match: 6. CDR3 in amino acids: CASSLGVPSGETQYF. CDR3 sequence (DNA): TGCGCCAGCAGCTTGGGGGTACCTAGCGGAGAGACCCAGTACTTC.

CDR3 DNA sequence: TGTGCCAGCAGTGAAGAAGGGGTGGTGGATACGCAGTATTTT. Translating it yields CASSEEGVVDTQYF. The chain couples TRBV6-1 to TRBJ2-3; D is perhaps TRBD1 (5 bases). V lost 1 base to trimming and J lost 6 bases, with 11 bases between them. Germline loops: CDR1 MNHNS, CDR2 SASEGT. The CDR3 extends over 14 amino acids.

This clone was seen more than once but under ten times. The V and J genes are TRBV27 and TRBJ2-1; TRBD2 agrees at 9 bases. The V gene end was trimmed by 3 bases and the J gene end by 0 bases; junction bases not matched to a gene: 3. There are 16 residues in the CDR3. Germline lookup yields CDR1 MNHEY and CDR2 SMNVEV (reference sequence). CDR3 coding DNA: TGTGCCAGCAGTTTTCTTAGCGGGAGCTCCTACAATGAGCAGTTCTTC. It yields the protein CASSFLSGSSYNEQFF.

The J gene is TRBJ2-3, the V gene TRBV5-6; 14 bases are shared with TRBD2. The CDR3 length is 19 residues. Trimming removed 4 bases from V and 6 bases from J; junction bases left unmatched: 16. Germline lookup yields CDR1 SGHDT and CDR2 YYEEEE. CDR3 protein: CASSRLAGGPSLGGDTQYF. The CDR3 nucleotides are TGTGCCAGCAGCAGACTAGCGGGAGGGCCCTCGTTGGGGGGGGATACGCAGTATTTT.

The chain joins TRBV18 to TRBJ2-7; perhaps TRBD1 as D (6 bases). This CDR3 has 15 residues. Germline values: CDR1 KGHSH, CDR2 LQKENI. The germline V and J ends were trimmed by 4 bases and 3 bases, with 16 bases remaining between them. In nucleotides, the CDR3 is TGTGCCAGCTCACGAGGAGCAGGGGCCAACTACGAGCAGTACTTC. It specifies CASSRGAGANYEQYF.

This clone was seen only a few times. The genes are TRBV28 and TRBJ2-4; 8 bases agree with TRBD2. The CDR3 runs to 12 residues. CDR1 and CDR2 (germline): MDHEN, SYDVKM. V was clipped by 1 base and J by 15 bases; unmatched bases: 5. The CDR3 region is CASSLYGRAGYF. The CDR3 DNA reads TGTGCCAGCAGTTTATACGGGAGGGCGGGGTACTTC.

V is TRBV25-1 and J is TRBJ1-2; D not resolved. Germline loops: CDR1 MGHDK, CDR2 SYGVNS. The CDR3 sequence is 14 residues long. V gave up 4 bases and J gave up 2 bases, with 11 bases separating them. The CDR3 loop reads CASSVGLQNYGYTF. For the CDR3, the DNA is TGTGCCAGCAGTGTAGGACTCCAGAACTATGGCTACACCTTC.

This clone was picked up a small number of times. The chain carries TRBV10-1 and TRBJ2-2, with 10 bases identical to TRBD2. The length of the CDR3 is 14 residues. V lost 6 bases to trimming and J lost 5 bases; unmatched junction nucleotides: 3. The V gene's germline CDR1 is WNHNN and CDR2 SYGVQD (reference sequence). The CDR3 nucleotides read TGCGCCAGCAGGGGACTAGCGACAACCGGGGAGCTGTTTTTT. Translation gives CASRGLATTGELFF.

This clone was counted between two and nine times. The V gene is TRBV5-4, the J gene TRBJ2-7; 8 bases fit TRBD2. This CDR3 has 15 amino acids. Per the germline V gene, CDR1 is SGHNT and CDR2 is YYREEE (reference sequence). Unmatched junction bases numbered 10, after V lost 1 base and J lost 7 bases. The CDR3 reads CASSLLLGTRSEQYF. The CDR3 nucleotides are TGTGCCAGCAGCTTGCTATTGGGGACTAGGAGTGAGCAGTACTTC.

This sequence joins TRBV19 and TRBJ1-1, with 7 bases aligning to TRBD1. The CDR3 sequence is 13 residues long. The germline CDR1 and CDR2 sequences are LNHDA and SQIVND (reference sequence). The V segment lost 6 bases and the J segment 5 bases; nucleotides outside the gene matches: 6. The chain's CDR3 is CASSPGQITEAFF. The CDR3 bases are TGTGCCAGTAGCCCGGGACAGATTACTGAAGCTTTCTTT.

This rearrangement joins TRBV6-5 to TRBJ2-3; possible D gene TRBD1, 5 bases. The CDR3 contains 15 residues. Per the germline V gene, CDR1 is MNHEY and CDR2 is SVGAGI. Trimming took off 2 bases at V and 1 base at J, with 10 bases between the two ends. The CDR3 sequence: CASSYPTGGTDTQYF. The DNA for the CDR3 is TGTGCCAGCAGTTACCCCACAGGAGGCACAGATACGCAGTATTTT.

The chain recombines TRBV29-1 with TRBJ2-5, with D tentatively TRBD2 (6 bases). Trimming cost V 5 bases and J 10 bases, with 14 bases left between them. Per the germline V gene, CDR1 is SQVTM and CDR2 is ANQGSEA. CDR3 length equals 11 residues. CDR3 in amino acids: CSVFPGGVQYF. In DNA, the CDR3 is TGCAGCGTTTTCCCCGGGGGTGTCCAGTACTTC.

On this clone: The same CDR3 can be traced to other DNA sequences in this sample. The chain employs TRBV4-2 and TRBJ1-4; D is uncertain. Germline CDR1 reads LGHNA; CDR2 reads YNFKEQ. V lost 3 bases, J lost 6 bases, and 11 bases lay in between. The CDR3 covers 14 residues. Here the CDR3 reads CASSQPGRDEKLFF. The DNA of the CDR3 is TGTGCCAGCAGCCAGCCCGGGAGGGATGAAAAACTGTTTTTT.

This clone has just a few counts. The V call is TRBV7-9, the J call TRBJ1-1; 11 bases fit TRBD1. CDR1 is SEHNR, CDR2 FQNEAQ, per germline (reference sequence). The CDR3 sequence is 16 residues long. J was trimmed by 6 bases and V by 5 bases; bases with no gene match: 11. Here the CDR3 reads CASSTRTGGARAEAFF. As DNA, the CDR3 is TGTGCCAGCAGCACCCGGACAGGGGGCGCGAGGGCTGAAGCTTTCTTT.

This chain connects TRBV11-2 to TRBJ1-1; 7 bases align to TRBD1. V shed 6 bases, J shed 11 bases, and the junction held 9 bases outside the gene matches. This CDR3 is 12 amino acids long. In germline, CDR1 is SGHAT, CDR2 FQNNGV. The CDR3 sequence is CASSPGGVRAFF. The CDR3 bases are TGTGCCAGCAGTCCAGGGGGAGTAAGGGCTTTCTTT.

V gene TRBV4-1 combines with J gene TRBJ2-7; TRBD2 aligns across 11 bases. The length of the CDR3 is 18 residues. Losses at the gene ends were 1 base for V and 7 bases for J; bases not matched to a gene: 15. The germline V gene has CDR1 MGHRA and CDR2 YSYEKL. The CDR3 loop is CASSQAGGNSGRAGEQYF. CDR3 bases: TGCGCCAGCAGCCAAGCTGGAGGTAATAGCGGGAGGGCCGGGGAGCAGTACTTC.

The chain links TRBV2 to TRBJ2-7; D is unresolved. CDR3 size: 13 residues. V lost 0 bases, J lost 6 bases, and 9 bases lay in between. Germline CDR1 and CDR2: SNHLY and FYNNEI. The CDR3 spells CASSEAGFFEQYF. DNA for the CDR3: TGTGCCAGCAGTGAAGCCGGGTTTTTCGAGCAGTACTTC.

V and J are TRBV10-1 and TRBJ1-6; D may be TRBD1 (5 bases). CDR3 length: 14 residues. The V and J ends lost 3 bases and 7 bases respectively, with 10 bases between them. From germline, CDR1 is WNHNN and CDR2 SYGVQD (reference sequence). CDR3 amino acids: CASSDGAMNSPLHF. Here the CDR3 DNA reads TGCGCCAGCAGTGATGGGGCCATGAATTCACCCCTCCACTTT.

The chain has TRBV18 and TRBJ2-3, with 9 bases that match TRBD2. Germline V gene data show CDR1 as KGHSH and CDR2 as LQKENI. The CDR3 is 15 residues long. V was clipped by 3 bases and J by 5 bases; unmatched bases: 6. CDR3 sequence (DNA): TGTGCCAGCTCACCGAGGACTAGCGAGATAGATACGCAGTATTTT. Residues: CASSPRTSEIDTQYF.

V usage is TRBV11-2 and J usage is TRBJ2-7; 7 nucleotides agree with TRBD2. The J segment lost 7 bases and the V segment lost 3 bases, leaving 6 bases of the junction unmatched. From germline, CDR1 is SGHAT and CDR2 FQNNGV. CDR3 length: 13 residues. CDR3 DNA: TGTGCCAGCAGCTTCCTAGCGGAAGGGGAGCAGTACTTC. It specifies CASSFLAEGEQYF.

This clone was found a few times. V usage is TRBV6-1 and J usage is TRBJ2-7, with TRBD2 matching over 10 bases. Germline CDR1 reads MNHNS; CDR2 reads SASEGT. This CDR3 comprises 15 residues. V gave up 4 bases and J gave up 3 bases; unmatched junction bases: 6. The CDR3 DNA reads TGTGCCAGCAGTGTCAGACTAGCGGGCTTCTACGAGCAGTACTTC. Translated: CASSVRLAGFYEQYF.

The V gene is TRBV5-6, the J gene TRBJ1-3; tentative D call: TRBD1 (5 bases). Trimming shortened V by 2 bases and J by 0 bases, and 15 bases separated the two germline ends. The CDR3 runs 17 residues. Germline V gene sequence: CDR1 SGHDT, CDR2 YYEEEE. The CDR3 coding sequence is TGTGCCAGCAGCTTTCTGCAGGGCCCATACTCTGGAAACACCATATATTTT. This sequence encodes CASSFLQGPYSGNTIYF.

The chain links TRBV2 to TRBJ2-3, with 7 positions matching TRBD2. From germline, CDR1 is SNHLY and CDR2 FYNNEI. CDR3 length equals 14 residues. Losses at the gene ends were 5 bases for V and 1 base for J; bases not matched to a gene: 3. CDR3 loop: CASSPTSGTDTQYF. The CDR3 DNA follows: TGTGCCAGCAGTCCCACTAGCGGCACAGATACGCAGTATTTT. Drawing the rest from reference TRBV2 and TRBJ2-3, the complete variable domain is EPEVTQTPSHQVTQMGQEVILRCVPISNHLYFYWYRQILGQKVEFLVSFYNNEISEKSEIFDDQFSVERPDGSNFTLKIRSTKLEDSAMYFCASSPTSGTDTQYFGPGTRLTVL.

The chain joins TRBV10-3 to TRBJ2-1; D unclear. Per the germline V gene, CDR1 is ENHRY and CDR2 is SYGVKD. V was cut by 0 bases and J by 1 base, with 4 bases left in between. This CDR3 spans 14 amino acids. CDR3 sequence reads: CAISESASYNEQFF. The CDR3 nucleotides are TGTGCCATCAGTGAGTCGGCATCCTACAATGAGCAGTTCTTC.

This clone was observed once. V usage is TRBV7-9 and J usage is TRBJ1-4, with a weak D call TRBD1 (5 bases). Trimming took 2 bases from V and 8 from J, leaving 12 bases between them. This CDR3 contains 14 residues. Germline-derived CDR1 and CDR2 are SEHNR and FQNEAQ (reference sequence). This CDR3 is CASSLRGSWEKLFF. CDR3 coding DNA: TGTGCCAGCAGCTTACGGGGGAGTTGGGAAAAACTGTTTTTT.

This chain connects TRBV28 to TRBJ2-1, with 8 bases fitting TRBD2. This CDR3 comprises 16 residues. V shed 6 bases, J shed 2 bases, and the junction held 9 bases outside the gene matches. Looked up from germline, CDR1 is MDHEN and CDR2 is SYDVKM. Here the CDR3 DNA reads TGTGCCAGCAGCCAAGATCGGGAGGGCCCCTACAATGAGCAGTTCTTC. It yields the protein CASSQDREGPYNEQFF.

V usage is TRBV7-2 and J usage is TRBJ1-5, with D possibly TRBD1 on 6 matching bases. The CDR3 spans 13 residues. The germline V gene has CDR1 SGHTA and CDR2 FQGNSA. The V gene lost 3 bases and the J gene lost 4 bases, with 7 bases spanning the gap. In DNA, the CDR3 is TGTGCCAGCAGCTTTCAGGGGAATCAGCCCCAGCATTTT. This sequence encodes CASSFQGNQPQHF. The full variable domain, rest sourced from reference TRBV7-2 and TRBJ1-5, is GAGVSQSPSNKVTEKGKDVELRCDPISGHTALYWYRQSLGQGLEFLIYFQGNSAPDKSGLPSDRFSAERTGGSVSTLTIQRTQQEDSAVYLCASSFQGNQPQHFGDGTRLSIL.